The rows below give T cell receptor beta chains drawn from one sample of a study of Ad26.COV2.S vaccination and SARS-CoV-2 variants. Only in-frame clones appear in the TCRdb table, and some are missing; sequencing was by immunoSEQ multiplex PCR. Here the sample spans 300,000 to 400,000 clones, about nine tenths being singletons. The source material was peripheral blood, sampled in a trial of Ad26.COV2.S vaccine versus placebo. Every receptor here comes from a person between 18 and 65 years old who received the Ad26.COV2.S COVID-19 vaccine or a placebo. Each CDR3 is given with its conserved first and last residue.

j_call: TRBJ2-5
cdr3_length: 18
v_call: TRBV9
cdr3_aa: CASSNNPEIAGSQETQYF

j_call: TRBJ2-7
cdr3_length: 11
v_call: TRBV5-6
cdr3_aa: CASSLLDEQYF

j_call: TRBJ2-1
cdr3_length: 12
v_call: TRBV27
cdr3_aa: CASSHGTREQFF

j_call: TRBJ1-4
cdr3_length: 15
v_call: TRBV7-2
cdr3_aa: CASSLANRNNEKLFF

j_call: TRBJ1-2
cdr3_length: 14
v_call: TRBV4-2
cdr3_aa: CASSQNRDFLGYTF

j_call: TRBJ1-2
cdr3_length: 14
v_call: TRBV18
cdr3_aa: CASSLRGPNYGYTF

j_call: TRBJ1-3
cdr3_length: 16
v_call: TRBV5-6
cdr3_aa: CASSFPRAGSENTIYF

j_call: TRBJ2-7
cdr3_length: 19
v_call: TRBV9
cdr3_aa: CASSPGDRGLLPSRIEQYF

j_call: TRBJ2-7
cdr3_length: 11
v_call: TRBV5-1
cdr3_aa: CASSSYYEQYF

j_call: TRBJ1-2
cdr3_length: 16
v_call: TRBV29-1
cdr3_aa: CSVVQGPLKANYGYTF

j_call: TRBJ1-1
cdr3_length: 12
v_call: TRBV13
cdr3_aa: CASSAGTGEAFF

j_call: TRBJ2-1
cdr3_length: 20
v_call: TRBV7-3
cdr3_aa: CASSLNSAGGSRSSYNEQFF

j_call: TRBJ1-2
cdr3_length: 15
v_call: TRBV4-2
cdr3_aa: CASSQETGARYGYTF

j_call: TRBJ2-1
cdr3_length: 14
v_call: TRBV28
cdr3_aa: CASRGTGQGYEQFF

j_call: TRBJ1-4
cdr3_length: 13
v_call: TRBV2
cdr3_aa: CASSWDPNEKLFF

j_call: TRBJ1-1
cdr3_length: 12
v_call: TRBV18
cdr3_aa: CASSLNIGVAFF

j_call: TRBJ1-1
cdr3_length: 11
v_call: TRBV6-5
cdr3_aa: CASREGGEAFF

j_call: TRBJ1-2
cdr3_length: 15
v_call: TRBV6-5
cdr3_aa: CASRNPGADNYGYTF

j_call: TRBJ1-2
cdr3_length: 17
v_call: TRBV3-1/TRBV3-2
cdr3_aa: CASSQDPGTGSNYGYTF

j_call: TRBJ2-2
cdr3_length: 13
v_call: TRBV7-9
cdr3_aa: CASSIRVAGELFF

j_call: TRBJ1-1
cdr3_length: 14
v_call: TRBV12-5
cdr3_aa: CASGLGRLNTEAFF

j_call: TRBJ2-2
cdr3_length: 13
v_call: TRBV13
cdr3_aa: CASGQETTGELFF

j_call: TRBJ2-3
cdr3_length: 15
v_call: TRBV10-3
cdr3_aa: CAISRSGGSTDTQYF

j_call: TRBJ2-7
cdr3_length: 16
v_call: TRBV2
cdr3_aa: CASKASGGLSREEQYF

j_call: TRBJ2-7
cdr3_length: 12
v_call: TRBV28
cdr3_aa: CASSVTSYEQYF

j_call: TRBJ2-4
cdr3_length: 13
v_call: TRBV2
cdr3_aa: CASRVFAKNIQYF

j_call: TRBJ1-2
cdr3_length: 11
v_call: TRBV5-1
cdr3_aa: CASSLGNGYTF

j_call: TRBJ1-1
cdr3_length: 20
v_call: TRBV7-8
cdr3_aa: CASSRYKRDSFRPMNTEAFF

j_call: TRBJ2-1
cdr3_length: 15
v_call: TRBV7-9
cdr3_aa: CASSSAGAHRNEQFF

j_call: TRBJ1-1
cdr3_length: 14
v_call: TRBV2
cdr3_aa: CASRESGGGTEAFF

j_call: TRBJ2-5
cdr3_length: 12
v_call: TRBV5-5
cdr3_aa: CASSSYQETQYF

j_call: TRBJ1-6
cdr3_length: 12
v_call: TRBV12-3/TRBV12-4
cdr3_aa: CASSLENSPLHF

j_call: TRBJ1-4
cdr3_length: 18
v_call: TRBV27
cdr3_aa: CASSLSSGTPATNEKLFF

j_call: TRBJ1-2
cdr3_length: 12
v_call: TRBV10-3
cdr3_aa: CAIRTDNYGYTF

j_call: TRBJ1-2
cdr3_length: 12
v_call: TRBV12-3/TRBV12-4
cdr3_aa: CASSWGSYGYTF

j_call: TRBJ2-7
cdr3_length: 17
v_call: TRBV7-9
cdr3_aa: CASSADPIPVYAYEQYF

j_call: TRBJ1-2
cdr3_length: 12
v_call: TRBV6-2/TRBV6-3
cdr3_aa: CASSYLGSGYTF

j_call: TRBJ2-7
cdr3_length: 15
v_call: TRBV18
cdr3_aa: CASSPHRDSPYEQYF

j_call: TRBJ2-5
cdr3_length: 13
v_call: TRBV11-3
cdr3_aa: CASSFQTEETQYF

j_call: TRBJ2-7
cdr3_length: 15
v_call: TRBV6-5
cdr3_aa: CASRAGTSGPYEQYF

j_call: TRBJ1-1
cdr3_length: 17
v_call: TRBV7-8
cdr3_aa: CASSPQAGQAVFTEAFF

j_call: TRBJ2-7
cdr3_length: 15
v_call: TRBV13
cdr3_aa: CASSVVGTGPYEQYF

j_call: TRBJ2-1
cdr3_length: 14
v_call: TRBV7-2
cdr3_aa: CASSPQGARNEQFF

j_call: TRBJ2-7
cdr3_length: 14
v_call: TRBV5-1
cdr3_aa: CASSSGQGAGEQYF

j_call: TRBJ2-1
cdr3_length: 16
v_call: TRBV7-2
cdr3_aa: CASSLAGTGVYNEQFF

j_call: TRBJ2-7
cdr3_length: 12
v_call: TRBV30
cdr3_aa: CAWSFSDHEQYF

j_call: TRBJ1-6
cdr3_length: 21
v_call: TRBV7-8
cdr3_aa: CASSLEYWGQAPRSYNSPLHF

j_call: TRBJ1-1
cdr3_length: 15
v_call: TRBV27
cdr3_aa: CASSSGTGGRTEAFF

j_call: TRBJ2-1
cdr3_length: 13
v_call: TRBV11-3
cdr3_aa: CASSLGMRQEQFF

j_call: TRBJ1-6
cdr3_length: 14
v_call: TRBV12-5
cdr3_aa: CASGLDRVSSPLHF

j_call: TRBJ2-5
cdr3_length: 13
v_call: TRBV7-3
cdr3_aa: CASSAPSSETQYF

j_call: TRBJ2-7
cdr3_length: 11
v_call: TRBV12-3/TRBV12-4
cdr3_aa: CASSFRREQYF

j_call: TRBJ1-3
cdr3_length: 15
v_call: TRBV5-4
cdr3_aa: CASGVAGGSGNTIYF

j_call: TRBJ2-7
cdr3_length: 13
v_call: TRBV30
cdr3_aa: CAWNRDRGIEQYF

j_call: TRBJ2-7
cdr3_length: 15
v_call: TRBV7-6
cdr3_aa: CASSITGTGYREQYF

j_call: TRBJ1-3
cdr3_length: 16
v_call: TRBV15
cdr3_aa: CATSRDRGLPGNTIYF